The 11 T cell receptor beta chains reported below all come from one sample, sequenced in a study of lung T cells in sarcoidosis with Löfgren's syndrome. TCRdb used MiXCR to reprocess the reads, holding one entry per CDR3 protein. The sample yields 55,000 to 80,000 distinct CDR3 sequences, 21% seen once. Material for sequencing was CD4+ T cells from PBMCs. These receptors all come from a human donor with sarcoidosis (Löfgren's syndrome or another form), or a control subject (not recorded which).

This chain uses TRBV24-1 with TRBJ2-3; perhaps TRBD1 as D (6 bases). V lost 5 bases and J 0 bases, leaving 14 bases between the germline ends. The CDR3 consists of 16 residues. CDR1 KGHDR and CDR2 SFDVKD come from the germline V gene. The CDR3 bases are TGTGCCACCAGTGGCCTCAGGGGTTCGAGCACAGATACGCAGTATTTT. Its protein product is CATSGLRGSSTDTQYF.

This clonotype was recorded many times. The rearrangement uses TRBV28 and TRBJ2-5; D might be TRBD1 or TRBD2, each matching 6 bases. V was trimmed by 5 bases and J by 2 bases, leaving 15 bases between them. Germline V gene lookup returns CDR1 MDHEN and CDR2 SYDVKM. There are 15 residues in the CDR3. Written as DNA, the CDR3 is TGTGCCAGCAGTACCCCGTCGGGGGCTCAAGAGACCCAGTACTTC. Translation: CASSTPSGAQETQYF. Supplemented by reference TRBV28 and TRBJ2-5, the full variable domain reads DVKVTQSSRYLVKRTGEKVFLECVQDMDHENMFWYRQDPGLGLRLIYFSYDVKMKEKGDIPEGYSVSREKKERFSLILESASTNQTSMYLCASSTPSGAQETQYFGPGTRLLVL.

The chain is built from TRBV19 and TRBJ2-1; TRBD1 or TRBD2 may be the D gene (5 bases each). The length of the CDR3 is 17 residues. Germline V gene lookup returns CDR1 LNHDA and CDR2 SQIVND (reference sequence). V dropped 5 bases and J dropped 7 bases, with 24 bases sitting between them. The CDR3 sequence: CASSGPGPRMRGNEQFF. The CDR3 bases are TGTGCCAGTAGTGGCCCGGGACCTAGAATGAGAGGAAATGAGCAGTTCTTC. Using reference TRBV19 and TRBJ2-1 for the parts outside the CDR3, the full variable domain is DGGITQSPKYLFRKEGQNVTLSCEQNLNHDAMYWYRQDPGQGLRLIYYSQIVNDFQKGDIAEGYSVSREKKESFPLTVTSAQKNPTAFYLCASSGPGPRMRGNEQFFGPGTRLTVL.

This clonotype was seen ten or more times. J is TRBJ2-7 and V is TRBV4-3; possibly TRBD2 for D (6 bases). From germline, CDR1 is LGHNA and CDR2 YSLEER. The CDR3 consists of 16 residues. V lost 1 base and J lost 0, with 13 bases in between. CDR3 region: CASSQGGRNSSYEQYF. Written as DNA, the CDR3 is TGCGCCAGCAGCCAAGGGGGGAGGAACTCCTCCTACGAGCAGTACTTC.

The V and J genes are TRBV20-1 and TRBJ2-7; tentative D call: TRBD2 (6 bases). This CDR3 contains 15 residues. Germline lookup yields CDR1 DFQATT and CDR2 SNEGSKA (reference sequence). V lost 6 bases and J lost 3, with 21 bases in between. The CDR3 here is CSASPGVPTDYEQYF. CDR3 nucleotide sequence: TGCAGTGCCTCCCCGGGGGTCCCCACCGACTACGAGCAGTACTTC.

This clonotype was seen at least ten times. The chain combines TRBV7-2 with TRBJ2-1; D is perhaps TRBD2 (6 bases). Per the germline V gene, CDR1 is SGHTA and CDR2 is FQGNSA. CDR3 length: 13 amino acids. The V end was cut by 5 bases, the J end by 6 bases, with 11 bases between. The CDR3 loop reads CASSGRLGNEQFF. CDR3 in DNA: TGTGCCAGCAGCGGGAGGTTGGGCAATGAGCAGTTCTTC.

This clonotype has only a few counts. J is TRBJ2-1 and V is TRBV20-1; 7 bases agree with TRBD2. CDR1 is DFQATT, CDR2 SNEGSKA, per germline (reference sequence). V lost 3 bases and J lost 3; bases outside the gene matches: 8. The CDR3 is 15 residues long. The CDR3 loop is CSASRAGAFYNEQFF. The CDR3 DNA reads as TGCAGTGCTAGCCGCGCGGGAGCTTTCTACAATGAGCAGTTCTTC.

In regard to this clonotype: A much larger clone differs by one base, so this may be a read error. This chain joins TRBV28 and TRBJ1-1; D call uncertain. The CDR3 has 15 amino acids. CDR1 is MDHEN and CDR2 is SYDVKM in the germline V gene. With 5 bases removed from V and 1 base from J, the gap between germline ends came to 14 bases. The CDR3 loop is CASSPGLVRNTEAFF. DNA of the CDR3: TGTGCCAGCAGTCCCGGCCTCGTCCGGAACACTGAAGCTTTCTTT.

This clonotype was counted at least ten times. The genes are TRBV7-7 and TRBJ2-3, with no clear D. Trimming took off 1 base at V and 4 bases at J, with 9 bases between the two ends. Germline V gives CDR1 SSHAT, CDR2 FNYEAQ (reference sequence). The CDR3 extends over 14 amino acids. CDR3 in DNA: TGTGCCAGCAGCTTAGGGGCCGGGTCAGATACGCAGTATTTT. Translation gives CASSLGAGSDTQYF.

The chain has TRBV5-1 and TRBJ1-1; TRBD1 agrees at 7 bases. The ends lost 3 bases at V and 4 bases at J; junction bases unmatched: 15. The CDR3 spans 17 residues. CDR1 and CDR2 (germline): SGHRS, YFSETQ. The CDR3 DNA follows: TGCGCCAGCAGCTGGGATACCGGGACAGCCCGACGCACTGAAGCTTTCTTT. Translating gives CASSWDTGTARRTEAFF.

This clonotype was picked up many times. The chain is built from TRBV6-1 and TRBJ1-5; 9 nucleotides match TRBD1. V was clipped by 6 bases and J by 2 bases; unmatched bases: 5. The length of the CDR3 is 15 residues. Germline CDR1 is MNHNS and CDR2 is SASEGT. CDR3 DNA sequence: TGTGCCAGCAGACCGGACAGGGGTGGCAATCAGCCCCAGCATTTT. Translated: CASRPDRGGNQPQHF.